The sequence of this T cell receptor (beta chain) was determined in a study of CD8 T cells in ankylosing spondylitis. The study, taken as a whole, reports: Previously reported in reactive arthritis synovial fluid and blood were some of the motif variants. Enrichment of disease-linked clones was reportedly significant in matched ankylosing spondylitis synovial fluid. Apparently characteristic of ankylosing spondylitis blood was a TCR beta motif (fewer than 10 highly homologous variants). Those disease-linked clones were CD8+; they were also relatively rare in peripheral blood.

This clonotype was found many times. Its target is not known. The ends were cut back, 9 bases at V and 3 bases at J, with 32 bases in the middle. This CDR3 contains 19 residues. Per germline, CDR1 KGHSH and CDR2 LQKENI. Molecular-barcoded quantitative 5'-RACE produced these TCR beta libraries. A single record per CDR3 protein comes from TCRdb applying MiXCR to the 5' RACE reads. This sample has fewer than 550,000 distinct CDR3 sequences; under 5.5% occur once, and the top ten carry under 4.5%. The sequence came from a male donor with ankylosing spondylitis. V and J are TRBV18 and TRBJ1-1; a weak D match, TRBD1 (6 bases). The sample comprised blood, either unsorted or a sorted T cell fraction (not recorded which). The CDR3 here is CASGAFKAEGGRRDTEAFF. CDR3 DNA sequence: TGTGCCAGTGGGGCATTCAAGGCTGAGGGGGGCCGGAGGGACACTGAAGCTTTCTTT.